What follows are 19 T cell receptor beta chains derived from one specimen sequenced in a study of T cell repertoires in cytomegalovirus infection. Their cognate antigens are unknown. One entry per CDR3 protein, called by TCRdb with MiXCR from the reads. The sample contains some 350,000 distinct CDR3 sequences, roughly 29% of which appear only once. Sequences were derived from cultured PBMCs, sampled from culture after CMV antigen stimulation. Receptors originate from a human donor in good health (CMV status not recorded). Some clones in this sample may be carry-over from other donors' samples.

J is TRBJ1-2 and V is TRBV12-3 or TRBV12-4, with D perhaps TRBD1 (6 bases). Trimming removed 8 bases at V and 4 bases at J, with 11 bases between. This CDR3 has 12 residues. The CDR3 loop is CASGGQTYGYTF. The CDR3 nucleotides are TGTGCCAGCGGTGGACAGACCTATGGCTACACCTTC.

CDR3: CASSIGRKTGNQPQHF. The CDR3 nucleotides read TGTGCCAGTAGTATCGGGCGGAAGACGGGCAATCAGCCCCAGCATTTT. The rearrangement uses TRBV19 and TRBJ1-5, with no clear D. CDR3 size: 16 residues. From germline, CDR1 is LNHDA and CDR2 SQIVND (reference sequence). Trimming stripped 3 bases from V and 2 bases from J, with 14 bases between.

In DNA form, the CDR3 reads TGTGCCACCAGTGGAAGCCCGAGACAGGGCGGGTTTTACAATGAGCAGTTCTTC. This gives the protein CATSGSPRQGGFYNEQFF. The chain joins TRBV24-1 to TRBJ2-1, with 7 bases lining up with TRBD1. Germline lookup yields CDR1 KGHDR and CDR2 SFDVKD. Losses at the gene ends were 5 bases for V and 4 bases for J; bases not matched to a gene: 16. This CDR3 is 18 amino acids long.

V and J are TRBV12-3 or TRBV12-4 and TRBJ1-1; 7 bases are a match to TRBD1. The CDR3 sequence is 13 residues long. The junction had 5 bases not matched to a gene; V was cut back by 5 bases and J by 5 bases. For the CDR3, the DNA is TGTGCCAGCAGTAAACAGGGGTTTACTGAAGCTTTCTTT. Protein sequence: CASSKQGFTEAFF.

This clonotype occurred a few times. The V call is TRBV3-1, the J call TRBJ1-1, with a possible D match to TRBD1 (5 bases). The V gene's germline CDR1 is LGHDT and CDR2 YNNKEL (reference sequence). The CDR3 sequence is 15 residues long. V gave up 0 bases and J gave up 2 bases, with 10 bases separating them. CDR3 in amino acids: CASSQDLGPNTEAFF. The CDR3 DNA is TGTGCCAGCAGCCAAGACCTGGGACCAAACACTGAAGCTTTCTTT.

This clonotype has just a few counts. The chain links TRBV7-2 to TRBJ2-7; D is ambiguous. The CDR3 totals 15 residues. Germline V gene lookup returns CDR1 SGHTA and CDR2 FQGNSA. The V and J ends lost 5 bases and 0 bases respectively, with 14 bases between them. The CDR3 sequence is CASSPEDAASYEQYF. The CDR3 nucleotides are TGTGCCAGCAGCCCCGAGGACGCGGCCTCCTACGAGCAGTACTTC.

The chain employs TRBV20-1 and TRBJ2-6, with 8 bases lining up with TRBD1. The V gene end was trimmed by 1 base and the J gene end by 0 bases; junction bases not matched to a gene: 5. This CDR3 contains 17 residues. Germline lookup yields CDR1 DFQATT and CDR2 SNEGSKA (reference sequence). CDR3 nucleotide sequence: TGCAGTGCTAGAGGACAGGGGTTCAGCTCTGGGGCCAACGTCCTGACTTTC. It yields the protein CSARGQGFSSGANVLTF.

The rearrangement uses TRBV29-1 and TRBJ1-1; D possibly corresponds to TRBD1 (6 bases). The CDR3 covers 14 residues. V shed 4 bases and J shed 2 bases, with 14 bases lying between them. Germline V gene lookup returns CDR1 SQVTM and CDR2 ANQGSEA. The CDR3 DNA follows: TGCAGCGTTGGTGACAGGTTCTCAAACACTGAAGCTTTCTTT. Its translation: CSVGDRFSNTEAFF.

This clonotype has just a few counts. The chain carries TRBV7-7 and TRBJ1-5; D ambiguous. V lost 1 base and J 7 bases, leaving 8 bases between the germline ends. The CDR3 spans 13 residues. Germline V gene sequence: CDR1 SSHAT, CDR2 FNYEAQ (reference sequence). CDR3 residues: CASSLGEGQPQHF. CDR3 DNA: TGTGCCAGCAGCTTAGGGGAAGGCCAGCCCCAGCATTTT. Drawing the rest from reference TRBV7-7 and TRBJ1-5, the complete variable domain is GAGVSQSPRYKVTKRGQDVTLRCDPISSHATLYWYQQALGQGPEFLTYFNYEAQPDKSGLPSDRFSAERPEGSISTLTIQRTEQRDSAMYRCASSLGEGQPQHFGDGTRLSIL.

This clonotype was seen only a few times. The chain joins TRBV6-2 or TRBV6-3 to TRBJ1-6; tentative D call: TRBD1 (5 bases). Germline-derived CDR1 and CDR2 are MNHEY and SVGEGT. The CDR3 loop spans 19 amino acids. Trimming took off 0 bases at V and 0 bases at J, with 15 bases between the two ends. CDR3 loop: CASSYSPGKGSSYNSPLHF. Written as DNA, the CDR3 is TGTGCCAGCAGTTACTCTCCAGGGAAGGGTAGCTCCTATAATTCACCCCTCCACTTT.

The table lists this clonotype with a few counts. This chain connects TRBV25-1 to TRBJ1-2; D gene ambiguous. V was clipped by 1 base and J by 2 bases, with 8 bases between them. From germline, CDR1 is MGHDK and CDR2 SYGVNS. The CDR3 contains 14 residues. Here the CDR3 DNA reads TGTGCCAGCAGTGAATTTAAAGGCAACTATGGCTACACCTTC. Amino acids: CASSEFKGNYGYTF.

This rearrangement joins TRBV3-1 to TRBJ2-5; 11 nucleotides line up with TRBD1. The V gene end was trimmed by 3 bases and the J gene end by 5 bases; junction bases not matched to a gene: 5. The CDR3 has 15 amino acids. CDR1 and CDR2 from the germline V gene are LGHDT and YNNKEL (reference sequence). The CDR3 loop reads CASSHMDRGLETQYF. Here the CDR3 DNA reads TGTGCCAGCAGCCACATGGACAGGGGGCTGGAGACCCAGTACTTC.

This clonotype was detected many times. V usage is TRBV7-2 and J usage is TRBJ2-3, with TRBD2 matching over 9 bases. V trimming: 3 bases; J trimming: 4 bases; junction bases outside the gene matches: 5. The CDR3 runs 15 residues. Germline CDR1 SGHTA, CDR2 FQGNSA. CDR3 coding DNA: TGTGCCAGCAGCTTGAGACTAGCGGCCGCAGATACGCAGTATTTT. Translated, it gives CASSLRLAAADTQYF.

This clonotype occurred a few times. The chain employs TRBV7-2 and TRBJ2-3, with 9 bases that match TRBD1. The CDR3 runs 14 residues. The germline CDR1 and CDR2 sequences are SGHTA and FQGNSA. V shed 3 bases and J 8 bases; nucleotides not matched to a gene: 6. CDR3 amino acids: CASSLSTGGATQYF. In DNA form, the CDR3 reads TGTGCCAGCAGCTTGTCGACAGGGGGAGCTACGCAGTATTTT.

V and J are TRBV7-9 and TRBJ1-3; 7 nucleotides align to TRBD1. The CDR3 spans 18 residues. The germline gives CDR1 SEHNR, CDR2 FQNEAQ (reference sequence). After removal of 1 base from V and 0 bases from J, the junction contained 9 bases not matched to a gene. CDR3 sequence: CASSLVLGTAVSGNTIYF. The CDR3 nucleotides are TGTGCCAGCAGCTTAGTATTGGGGACAGCAGTCTCTGGAAACACCATATATTTT.

J is TRBJ2-5 and V is TRBV28; TRBD1 or TRBD2 may be the D gene (6 bases each). Germline CDR1 and CDR2: MDHEN and SYDVKM. Trimming removed 6 bases at V and 6 bases at J, with 23 bases between. The CDR3 has 16 residues. The CDR3 nucleotides read TGTGCCAGCAGCCGCCCCCGAGGGGGAGGTAGGAAGACCCAGTACTTC. It encodes CASSRPRGGGRKTQYF.

This clonotype appeared many times. J is TRBJ2-3 and V is TRBV7-2; D is unresolved. The CDR3 is 16 residues long. Looked up from germline, CDR1 is SGHTA and CDR2 is FQGNSA. Trimming left V 3 bases short and J 0 bases short, with 13 bases between. This chain's CDR3 is CASSLSRPYSTDTQYF. The CDR3 DNA reads TGTGCCAGCAGCTTGAGTCGGCCTTATAGCACAGATACGCAGTATTTT.

The V gene is TRBV20-1, the J gene TRBJ1-5; D perhaps matches TRBD1 (6 bases). The CDR3 spans 14 residues. Germline lookup yields CDR1 DFQATT and CDR2 SNEGSKA (reference sequence). The V end lost 3 bases, the J end lost 6 bases, and 15 bases lay between the germline ends. The CDR3 DNA sequence: TGCAGTGCTAGTCCAGGGGCAAACGGTCAGCCCCAGCATTTT. Protein product: CSASPGANGQPQHF.

The CDR3: CSATDLVPGPQETQYF. The CDR3 DNA is TGCAGTGCTACCGACCTCGTGCCAGGACCCCAAGAGACCCAGTACTTC. J is TRBJ2-5 and V is TRBV20-1, with no clear D. The CDR3 runs to 16 residues. V was clipped by 4 bases and J by 1 base, with 19 bases between them. Per germline, CDR1 DFQATT and CDR2 SNEGSKA (reference sequence).